These 15 T cell receptor beta chains came from one sample sequenced in a study of blood T cell repertoires in COVID-19 (dated by TCRdb to 2020 to 2021). The library relied on the immunoSEQ multiplex PCR assay. Held by TCRdb, this immuneACCESS table contains in-frame sequences only and omits some clones. Under half of the omission traces to an unresolved V gene where checked; the cause of the rest is unknown. For this sample there are fewer than 150,000 clones; around 76% appear just once. The ten most abundant clones make up roughly a tenth of the sample. Sequenced material: peripheral blood. The source of these receptors is a human donor in a cohort sampled during active COVID-19.

This sequence joins TRBV19 and TRBJ2-7; D perhaps matches TRBD2 (6 bases). This CDR3 is built from 15 residues. Germline V lookup: CDR1 LNHDA, CDR2 SQIVND (reference sequence). Trimming took off 5 bases at V and 4 bases at J, with 18 bases between the two ends. The CDR3 here is CASSLRGTQVYEQYF. In nucleotides, the CDR3 is TGTGCCAGTAGTCTCCGGGGGACCCAAGTATACGAGCAGTACTTC.

The chain carries TRBV28 and TRBJ2-1; 11 bases line up with TRBD1. The germline CDR1 and CDR2 sequences are MDHEN and SYDVKM. The CDR3 has 15 residues. Trimming cost V 4 bases and J 7 bases; bases outside gene matches: 6. The DNA for the CDR3 is TGTGCCAGCAGTTCACCCGGGACAGGGGGGAATGAGCAGTTCTTC. This translates into CASSSPGTGGNEQFF.

V usage is TRBV7-3 and J usage is TRBJ1-1; D might be TRBD1 (5 bases). CDR3 length equals 14 residues. Germline CDR1 is SGHTA and CDR2 is FQGTGA. The V end was cut by 3 bases, the J end by 1 base, with 9 bases between. CDR3 bases: TGTGCCAGCAGCTTCGGGGGTGGGAACACTGAAGCTTTCTTT. Residues: CASSFGGGNTEAFF.

This clone was seen a few times. This chain joins TRBV14 and TRBJ1-1; 7 bases line up with TRBD1. Trimming at V came to 4 bases and at J to 1 base, leaving 3 bases not matched to a gene. CDR3 length: 14 residues. CDR1 and CDR2 (germline): SGHDN, FVKESK. The DNA for the CDR3 is TGTGCCAGCAGCCTTCGGACAGGGAACACTGAAGCTTTCTTT. Residues: CASSLRTGNTEAFF.

The genes are TRBV5-1 and TRBJ1-4, with TRBD1 matching 7 bases. The germline gives CDR1 SGHRS, CDR2 YFSETQ. The CDR3 contains 17 residues. V lost 0 bases, J lost 0 bases, and 5 bases stayed unmatched. CDR3 amino acids: CASSLGRGLATNEKLFF. In DNA form, the CDR3 reads TGCGCCAGCAGCTTGGGTAGGGGGCTTGCAACTAATGAAAAACTGTTTTTT.

The chain has TRBV6-5 and TRBJ2-3; a possible D gene is TRBD1 (8 bases). V was shortened by 4 bases and J by 2 bases, with 16 bases between the two germline ends. CDR3 length: 16 residues. The germline V gene has CDR1 MNHEY and CDR2 SVGAGI. The CDR3 DNA reads TGTGCCAGCAGTTTCCGACAGGGGAGGGTCACAGATACGCAGTATTTT. Translation gives CASSFRQGRVTDTQYF.

V gene TRBV9 combines with J gene TRBJ1-2; D is uncertain. The germline V and J ends were trimmed by 4 bases and 1 base, with 20 bases remaining between them. Germline-derived CDR1 and CDR2 are SGDLS and YYNGEE. This CDR3 is built from 17 residues. DNA for the CDR3: TGTGCCAGCAGCCCCGTACCTGTGCGCCGAATTAACTATGGCTACACCTTC. Its translation is CASSPVPVRRINYGYTF.

The sample holds a few counts of this clone. The gene calls are TRBV7-9 and TRBJ2-2; D may be TRBD1 (6 bases). The ends were cut back, 5 bases at V and 6 bases at J, with 10 bases in the middle. This CDR3 contains 13 residues. Looked up from germline, CDR1 is SEHNR and CDR2 is FQNEAQ (reference sequence). CDR3 DNA sequence: TGTGCCAGCAGCGGTGCAGGGGCCGGGGAGCTGTTTTTT. Translated: CASSGAGAGELFF.

For this clone: The sample has other DNA sequences that encode this CDR3 too. The chain is built from TRBV18 and TRBJ2-6; 11 nucleotides align to TRBD1. CDR1 is KGHSH and CDR2 is LQKENI in the germline V gene. V dropped 3 bases and J dropped 3; count of bases not matched to a gene: 4. The CDR3 loop spans 17 amino acids. For the CDR3, the DNA is TGTGCCAGCTCACCCGGACAGGGGGCAAGTGGGGCCAACGTCCTGACTTTC. Residues: CASSPGQGASGANVLTF.

This chain uses TRBV5-1 with TRBJ2-7; TRBD2 is a possible D gene (6 bases). The CDR3 runs to 15 residues. V was clipped by 4 bases and J by 3 bases, with 17 bases between them. Germline V CDR1 and CDR2: SGHRS, YFSETQ. CDR3 amino acids: CASSREDTLFYEQYF. CDR3 sequence (DNA): TGCGCCAGCAGCAGGGAGGACACTTTGTTCTACGAGCAGTACTTC.

This clone appeared a single time. This chain joins TRBV19 and TRBJ1-2; 7 positions match TRBD1. The CDR3 is 15 amino acids. The germline CDR1 and CDR2 sequences are LNHDA and SQIVND (reference sequence). Unmatched junction bases numbered 9, after V lost 5 bases and J lost 3 bases. The CDR3 loop reads CASSGETGLDYGYTF. CDR3 sequence (DNA): TGTGCCAGTAGTGGAGAGACAGGGCTGGACTATGGCTACACCTTC.

V and J are TRBV18 and TRBJ1-1; D perhaps matches TRBD1 (5 bases). The germline gives CDR1 KGHSH, CDR2 LQKENI. The V gene lost 1 base and the J gene lost 3 bases, with 15 bases spanning the gap. The CDR3 consists of 16 residues. This chain's CDR3 is CASSPQGSGLHTEAFF. DNA of the CDR3: TGTGCCAGCTCACCACAAGGATCAGGGCTCCACACTGAAGCTTTCTTT.

For this clone: The same CDR3 also results from other DNA sequences found in this sample. The chain couples TRBV6-5 to TRBJ2-7, with TRBD1 matching 8 bases. The J segment lost 3 bases and the V segment lost 6 bases, leaving 1 base of the junction unmatched. The CDR3 runs to 12 residues. The germline gives CDR1 MNHEY, CDR2 SVGAGI. CDR3: CASRTGGYEQYF. Written as DNA, the CDR3 is TGTGCCAGCAGAACAGGGGGCTACGAGCAGTACTTC.

This chain connects TRBV9 to TRBJ2-2, with D perhaps TRBD1 (6 bases). Trimming pared 3 bases from V and 6 bases from J, leaving 15 bases between. The CDR3 extends over 15 amino acids. CDR1 is SGDLS and CDR2 is YYNGEE in the germline V gene. The DNA of the CDR3 is TGTGCCAGCAGCGCGGCAGGGGATAGGGCCGGGGAGCTGTTTTTT. Encoded protein: CASSAAGDRAGELFF. The full variable domain, rest sourced from reference TRBV9 and TRBJ2-2, is DSGVTQTPKHLITATGQRVTLRCSPRSGDLSVYWYQQSLDQGLQFLIQYYNGEERAKGNILERFSAQQFPDLHSELNLSSLELGDSALYFCASSAAGDRAGELFFGEGSRLTVL.

The rearrangement uses TRBV27 and TRBJ1-2; 7 bases fit TRBD1. The CDR3 is 15 amino acids. Germline V gene sequence: CDR1 MNHEY, CDR2 SMNVEV (reference sequence). V lost 6 bases and J lost 0; bases outside the gene matches: 7. The DNA for the CDR3 is TGTGCCAGCAGGATACAGGGGACGGCTAACTATGGCTACACCTTC. Translating it yields CASRIQGTANYGYTF.